This T cell receptor (beta chain) was obtained from a study of early T cells in non-severe SARS-CoV-2 infection. This clonotype occurred a few times. One entry per CDR3 protein results from TCRdb running MiXCR on the 5' RACE reads. Of about 60,000 distinct CDR3 sequences listed, about 8.9% were seen once; the top ten hold about 16%. The receptor's source is an adult who was a healthcare worker with PCR-confirmed SARS-CoV-2 infection or an uninfected control (not recorded which). The specimen sequenced was whole blood.

CDR3 region: CSARGGGGTDTQYF. The CDR3 DNA reads TGCAGTGCTAGAGGAGGCGGGGGCACAGATACGCAGTATTTT. V usage is TRBV20-1 and J usage is TRBJ2-3; possible D gene TRBD2, 6 bases. V was pared by 1 base and J by 1 base, with 9 bases between. Germline values: CDR1 DFQATT, CDR2 SNEGSKA (reference sequence). The CDR3 totals 14 residues.